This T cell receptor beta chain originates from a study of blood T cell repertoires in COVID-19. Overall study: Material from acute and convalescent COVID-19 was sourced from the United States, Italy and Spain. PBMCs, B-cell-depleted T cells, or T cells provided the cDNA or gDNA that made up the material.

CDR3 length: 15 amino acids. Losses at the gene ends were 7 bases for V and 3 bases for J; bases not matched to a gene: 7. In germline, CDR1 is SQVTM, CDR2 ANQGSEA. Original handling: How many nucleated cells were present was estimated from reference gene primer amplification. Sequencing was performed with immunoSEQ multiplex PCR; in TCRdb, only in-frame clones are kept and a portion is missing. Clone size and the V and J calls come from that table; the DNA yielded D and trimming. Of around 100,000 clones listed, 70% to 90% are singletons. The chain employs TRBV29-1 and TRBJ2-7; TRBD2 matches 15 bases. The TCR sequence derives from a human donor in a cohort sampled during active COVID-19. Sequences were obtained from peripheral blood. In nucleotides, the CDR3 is TGCAGCGGGAGGGGACTAGCGGGAGGAAACTACGAGCAGTACTTC. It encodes CSGRGLAGGNYEQYF.